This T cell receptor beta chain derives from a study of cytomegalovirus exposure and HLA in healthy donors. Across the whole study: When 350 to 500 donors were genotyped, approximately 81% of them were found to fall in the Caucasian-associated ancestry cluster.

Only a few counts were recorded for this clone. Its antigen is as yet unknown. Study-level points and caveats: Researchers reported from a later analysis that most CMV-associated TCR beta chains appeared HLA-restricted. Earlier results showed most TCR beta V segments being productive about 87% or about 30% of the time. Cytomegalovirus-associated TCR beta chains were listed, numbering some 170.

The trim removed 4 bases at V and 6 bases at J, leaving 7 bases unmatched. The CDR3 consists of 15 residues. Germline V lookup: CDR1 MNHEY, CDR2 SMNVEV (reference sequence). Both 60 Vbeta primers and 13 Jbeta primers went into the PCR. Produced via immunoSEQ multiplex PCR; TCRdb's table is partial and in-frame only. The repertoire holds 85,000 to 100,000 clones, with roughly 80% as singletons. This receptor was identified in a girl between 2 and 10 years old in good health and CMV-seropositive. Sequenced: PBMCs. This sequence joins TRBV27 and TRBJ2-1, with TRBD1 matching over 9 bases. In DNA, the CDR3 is TGTGCCAGCAGTTCACTATCGGGACAGGGCAATGAGCAGTTCTTC. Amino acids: CASSSLSGQGNEQFF.